Below are 25 T cell receptor beta chains sequenced from a single sample in a study of T cells expressing NK-cell markers. From the 5' RACE reads, TCRdb lists one entry per CDR3 protein and no DNA. The listing contains 350,000 to 500,000 distinct CDR3 sequences. Sequencing was done on a sample of blood T cells: a sorted CD56 or NKG2C T cell subset, CD4+ or CD8+ T cells, or bulk PBMC T cells (not recorded which). These receptors came from a woman between 18 and 70 years old in good health.

V usage is TRBV10-3 and J usage is TRBJ2-5; absent DNA, TCRdb's TRBD1 call cannot be checked. This CDR3 region has 16 residues. Germline V gene data show CDR1 as ENHRY and CDR2 as SYGVKD. The CDR3 loop is CAISEPGTGPSETQYF.

This chain links TRBV27 with TRBJ2-7; as DNA is missing, the TRBD2 call by TCRdb cannot be tested. Germline V CDR1 and CDR2: MNHEY, SMNVEV (reference sequence). The CDR3 extends over 14 amino acids. The CDR3 region is CASNSLEGRREQYF.

The gene calls are TRBV29-1 and TRBJ1-1. There are 15 residues in the CDR3. Germline V gives CDR1 SQVTM, CDR2 ANQGSEA. This chain's CDR3 is CSTGARDYLGTEAFF.

The genes are TRBV6-1 and TRBJ2-5. The CDR3 is 13 amino acids. Looked up from germline, CDR1 is MNHNS and CDR2 is SASEGT. CDR3 residues: CASHLHGSETQYF.

The chain uses TRBV7-3 and TRBJ1-1; TCRdb designates TRBD1, a call that cannot be tested without DNA. From germline, CDR1 is SGHTA and CDR2 FQGTGA. The CDR3 has 16 amino acids. The CDR3 is CASSLTGTGTMTEAFF.

The chain joins TRBV9 to TRBJ2-1; TCRdb selects TRBD1, and the lack of DNA leaves this call unchecked. Germline V gene lookup returns CDR1 SGDLS and CDR2 YYNGEE. The CDR3 contains 16 residues. CDR3 sequence: CASSGHRASAYNEQFF.

The chain carries TRBV6-5 and TRBJ2-1; TCRdb calls TRBD1, which cannot be checked without DNA. Germline CDR1 MNHEY, CDR2 SVGAGI. There are 14 residues in the CDR3. CDR3 amino acids: CASSYSGGFNEQFF.

The V and J genes are TRBV5-4 and TRBJ2-1; TCRdb names TRBD1, which stays unverified in the absence of DNA. Germline values: CDR1 SGHNT, CDR2 YYREEE (reference sequence). The CDR3 is 13 residues long. The CDR3 sequence is CAIRTGGRNEQFF. The full variable domain, in which reference TRBV5-4 and TRBJ2-1 provide the parts outside the CDR3, is ETGVTQSPTHLIKTRGQQVTLRCSSQSGHNTVSWYQQALGQGPQFIFQYYREEENGRGNFPPRFSGLQFPNYSSELNVNALELDDSALYLCAIRTGGRNEQFFGPGTRLTVL.

The CDR3 region is CASTFGGGNEQFF. The chain carries TRBV12-3 or TRBV12-4 and TRBJ2-1; TCRdb indicates TRBD1, and absent DNA this call remains unverified. The CDR3 has 13 residues.

The chain links TRBV5-4 to TRBJ2-5; TCRdb lists TRBD2, though no DNA is available to test this call. The CDR3 is 15 residues long. The germline V gene encodes CDR1 SGHNT and CDR2 YYREEE (reference sequence). Here the CDR3 reads CASSLVGTRIETQYF. Variable domain in full (rest from reference TRBV5-4 and TRBJ2-5): ETGVTQSPTHLIKTRGQQVTLRCSSQSGHNTVSWYQQALGQGPQFIFQYYREEENGRGNFPPRFSGLQFPNYSSELNVNALELDDSALYLCASSLVGTRIETQYFGPGTRLLVL.

The chain has TRBV6-2 or TRBV6-3 and TRBJ2-1; the TCRdb D gene call, TRBD2, has no DNA to confirm it. The CDR3 is made up of 17 amino acids. CDR1 and CDR2 from the germline V gene are MNHEY and SVGEGT. This chain's CDR3 is CASSYPFRLGVDNEQFF.

This rearrangement joins TRBV11-3 to TRBJ2-1. There are 14 residues in the CDR3. Germline CDR1 is SGHNT and CDR2 is YENEEA. CDR3 amino acids: CASSLDPTYNEQFF.

J is TRBJ1-2 and V is TRBV7-8; TCRdb returns TRBD1, unconfirmable since there is no DNA. There are 15 residues in the CDR3. In germline, CDR1 is SGHVS, CDR2 FQNEAQ. The CDR3 region is CASSLSVAGNYGYTF.

V and J are TRBV7-2 and TRBJ2-7; checking the TCRdb D call of TRBD1 is not possible without DNA. CDR1 is SGHTA, CDR2 FQGNSA, per germline. CDR3 length: 11 amino acids. CDR3 residues: CASSLAGTSTF.

The chain has TRBV12-3 or TRBV12-4 and TRBJ1-1. CDR3 length: 13 amino acids. The CDR3 protein is CAGSAAENTEAFF.

The genes are TRBV5-6 and TRBJ1-5. The CDR3 runs 15 residues. Germline assignment: CDR1 SGHDT and CDR2 YYEEEE. CDR3 sequence: CASSPGPYSNQPQHF.

V and J are TRBV2 and TRBJ2-1; the TCRdb call, TRBD2, lacks DNA for checking. CDR1 is SNHLY and CDR2 is FYNNEI in the germline V gene. This CDR3 contains 15 residues. CDR3 region: CASLPGAGGPYEQFF.

This rearrangement joins TRBV20-1 to TRBJ2-7. Per germline, CDR1 DFQATT and CDR2 SNEGSKA (reference sequence). This CDR3 comprises 12 residues. Here the CDR3 reads CSARWDSYEQYF.

The V call is TRBV11-2, the J call TRBJ2-3; the D call from TCRdb, TRBD1, cannot be confirmed without DNA. Germline CDR1 is SGHAT and CDR2 is FQNNGV. The CDR3 sequence is 14 residues long. This CDR3 is CASSPETGKDTQYF. The full variable domain, its missing parts supplied by reference TRBV11-2 and TRBJ2-3, is EAGVAQSPRYKIIEKRQSVAFWCNPISGHATLYWYQQILGQGPKLLIQFQNNGVVDDSQLPKDRFSAERLKGVDSTLKIQPAKLEDSAVYLCASSPETGKDTQYFGPGTRLTVL.

CDR3 in amino acids: CASSLRQGANYEQYF. The chain carries TRBV5-1 and TRBJ2-7; TCRdb reports TRBD1, a call that lacks DNA to check it against. The CDR3 consists of 15 residues. The germline V gene encodes CDR1 SGHRS and CDR2 YFSETQ.

The rearrangement uses TRBV20-1 and TRBJ2-5; TCRdb reports TRBD2, a call that lacks DNA to check it against. This CDR3 comprises 14 residues. Germline V gene lookup returns CDR1 DFQATT and CDR2 SNEGSKA (reference sequence). The CDR3 loop is CSAGEAGRIETQYF.

This chain connects TRBV7-3 to TRBJ2-7; TCRdb's D call of TRBD1 is untestable without DNA. Germline CDR1 and CDR2: SGHTA and FQGTGA. There are 14 residues in the CDR3. CDR3 protein: CASSLIGDFYEQYF.

V is TRBV12-3 or TRBV12-4 and J is TRBJ2-2; TCRdb's assignment of TRBD1 cannot be checked, as there is no DNA. The CDR3 contains 14 residues. CDR3 protein: CASSWTERTGELFF.

This chain uses TRBV7-9 with TRBJ2-3. From germline, CDR1 is SEHNR and CDR2 FQNEAQ (reference sequence). This CDR3 spans 13 amino acids. CDR3 amino acids: CASSLTRIDTQYF. Together with reference TRBV7-9 and TRBJ2-3, the CDR3 gives the full variable domain: DTGVSQNPRHKITKRGQNVTFRCDPISEHNRLYWYRQTLGQGPEFLTYFQNEAQLEKSRLLSDRFSAERPKGSFSTLEIQRTEQGDSAMYLCASSLTRIDTQYFGPGTRLTVL.

This chain joins TRBV29-1 and TRBJ1-2; as DNA is missing, the TRBD1 call by TCRdb cannot be tested. The CDR3 consists of 12 residues. Germline CDR1 and CDR2: SQVTM and ANQGSEA. The CDR3 region is CSVGGQNYGYTF.